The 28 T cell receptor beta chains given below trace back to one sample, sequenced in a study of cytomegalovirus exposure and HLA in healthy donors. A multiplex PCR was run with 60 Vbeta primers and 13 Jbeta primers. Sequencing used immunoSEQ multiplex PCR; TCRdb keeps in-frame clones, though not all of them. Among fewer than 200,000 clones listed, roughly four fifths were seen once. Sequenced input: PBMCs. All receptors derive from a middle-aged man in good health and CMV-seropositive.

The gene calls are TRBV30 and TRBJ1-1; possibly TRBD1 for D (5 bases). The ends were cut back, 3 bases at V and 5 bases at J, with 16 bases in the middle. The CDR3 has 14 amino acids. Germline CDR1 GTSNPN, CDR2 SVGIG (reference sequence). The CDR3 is CAWSLFREETEAFF. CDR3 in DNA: TGTGCCTGGAGCCTTTTCAGGGAGGAGACTGAAGCTTTCTTT.

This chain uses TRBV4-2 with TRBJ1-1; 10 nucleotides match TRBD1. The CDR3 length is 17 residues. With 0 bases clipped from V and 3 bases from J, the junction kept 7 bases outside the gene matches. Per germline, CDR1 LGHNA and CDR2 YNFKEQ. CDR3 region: CASSQEGGGTGDTEAFF. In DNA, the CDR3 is TGTGCCAGCAGCCAAGAAGGGGGGGGGACAGGGGACACTGAAGCTTTCTTT.

CDR3 loop: CAISGITGIPNTGELFF. CDR3 in DNA: TGTGCCATCAGTGGGATAACCGGGATTCCAAACACCGGGGAGCTGTTTTTT. The chain is built from TRBV10-3 and TRBJ2-2; D is perhaps TRBD2 (5 bases). The V end was cut by 4 bases, the J end by 2 bases, with 17 bases between. This CDR3 has 17 residues. Looked up from germline, CDR1 is ENHRY and CDR2 is SYGVKD.

The CDR3 is CASSVVTSGYNEQFF. CDR3 coding DNA: TGTGCCAGCAGCGTAGTGACTAGCGGCTACAATGAGCAGTTCTTC. The V and J genes are TRBV9 and TRBJ2-1; 9 bases fit TRBD2. This CDR3 is 15 amino acids long. Losses at the gene ends were 0 bases for V and 3 bases for J; bases not matched to a gene: 1. In germline, CDR1 is SGDLS, CDR2 YYNGEE.

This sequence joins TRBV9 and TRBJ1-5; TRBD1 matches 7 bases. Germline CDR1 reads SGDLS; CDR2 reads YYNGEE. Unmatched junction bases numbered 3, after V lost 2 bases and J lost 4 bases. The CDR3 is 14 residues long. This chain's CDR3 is CASSVTGRNQPQHF. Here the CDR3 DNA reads TGTGCCAGCAGCGTGACAGGGAGAAATCAGCCCCAGCATTTT.

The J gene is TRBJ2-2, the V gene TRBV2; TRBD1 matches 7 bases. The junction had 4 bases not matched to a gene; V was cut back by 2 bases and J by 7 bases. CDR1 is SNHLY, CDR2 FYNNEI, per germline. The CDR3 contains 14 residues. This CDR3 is CASSETGVGGELFF. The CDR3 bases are TGTGCCAGCAGTGAAACAGGGGTAGGCGGGGAGCTGTTTTTT. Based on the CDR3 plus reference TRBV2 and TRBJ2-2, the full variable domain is EPEVTQTPSHQVTQMGQEVILRCVPISNHLYFYWYRQILGQKVEFLVSFYNNEISEKSEIFDDQFSVERPDGSNFTLKIRSTKLEDSAMYFCASSETGVGGELFFGEGSRLTVL.

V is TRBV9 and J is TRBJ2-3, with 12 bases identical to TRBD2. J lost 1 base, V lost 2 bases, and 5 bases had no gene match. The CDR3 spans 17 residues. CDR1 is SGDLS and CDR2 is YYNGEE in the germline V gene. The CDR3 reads CASSVLAGGLGTDTQYF. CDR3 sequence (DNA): TGTGCCAGCAGCGTCCTAGCGGGAGGGTTGGGCACAGATACGCAGTATTTT.

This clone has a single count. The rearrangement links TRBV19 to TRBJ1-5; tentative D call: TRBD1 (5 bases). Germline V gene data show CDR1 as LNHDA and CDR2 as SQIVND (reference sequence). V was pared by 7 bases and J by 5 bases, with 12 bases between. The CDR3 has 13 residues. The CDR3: CASKAGRYQPQHF. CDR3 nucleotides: TGTGCCAGTAAAGCAGGGCGATATCAGCCCCAGCATTTT.

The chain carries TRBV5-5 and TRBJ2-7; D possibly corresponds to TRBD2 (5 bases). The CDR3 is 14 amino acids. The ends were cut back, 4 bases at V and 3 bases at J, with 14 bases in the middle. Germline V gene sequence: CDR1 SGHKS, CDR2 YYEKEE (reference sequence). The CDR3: CASSPVGSFYEQYF. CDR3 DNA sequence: TGTGCCAGCAGCCCGGTAGGGAGTTTCTACGAGCAGTACTTC.

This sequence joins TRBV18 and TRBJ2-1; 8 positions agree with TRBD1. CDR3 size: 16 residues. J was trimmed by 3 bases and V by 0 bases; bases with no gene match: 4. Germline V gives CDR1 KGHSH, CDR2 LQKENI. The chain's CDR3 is CASSPPGQANYNEQFF. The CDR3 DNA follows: TGTGCCAGCTCACCACCGGGACAGGCTAACTACAATGAGCAGTTCTTC.

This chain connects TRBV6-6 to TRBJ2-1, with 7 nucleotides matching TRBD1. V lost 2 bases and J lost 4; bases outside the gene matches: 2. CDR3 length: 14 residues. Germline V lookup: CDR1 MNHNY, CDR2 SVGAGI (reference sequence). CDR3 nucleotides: TGTGCCAGCAGTTACGGGACAGATTACAATGAGCAGTTCTTC. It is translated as CASSYGTDYNEQFF.

For the CDR3, the DNA is TGTGCCAGCAGTGGGCGGGAGGGCCGCGGGGAGACCCAGTACTTC. This codes for CASSGREGRGETQYF. The chain combines TRBV2 with TRBJ2-5; 9 bases agree with TRBD2. The ends lost 4 bases at V and 5 bases at J; junction bases unmatched: 8. The CDR3 totals 15 residues. Germline values: CDR1 SNHLY, CDR2 FYNNEI.

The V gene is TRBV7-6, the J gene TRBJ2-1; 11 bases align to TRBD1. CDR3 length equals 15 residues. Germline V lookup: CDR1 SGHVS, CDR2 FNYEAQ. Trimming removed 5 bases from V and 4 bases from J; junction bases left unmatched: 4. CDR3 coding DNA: TGTGCCAGCAGCACGGGACAGGGGGTGTACAATGAGCAGTTCTTC. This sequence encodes CASSTGQGVYNEQFF.

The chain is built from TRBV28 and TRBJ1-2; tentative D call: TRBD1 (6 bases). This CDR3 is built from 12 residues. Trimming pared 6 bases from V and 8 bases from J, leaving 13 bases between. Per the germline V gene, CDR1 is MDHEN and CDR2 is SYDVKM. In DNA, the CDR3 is TGTGCCAGCAGGGCGGGGGGCGAGGGCTACACCTTC. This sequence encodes CASRAGGEGYTF.

DNA for the CDR3: TGTGCCAGCAGCCAAGATCCGCGATCGTTAACTGAAGCTTTCTTT. Protein product: CASSQDPRSLTEAFF. The V and J genes are TRBV4-2 and TRBJ1-1; no clear D. Germline V gene lookup returns CDR1 LGHNA and CDR2 YNFKEQ. CDR3 size: 15 residues. The V gene lost 0 bases and the J gene lost 5 bases, with 13 bases spanning the gap.

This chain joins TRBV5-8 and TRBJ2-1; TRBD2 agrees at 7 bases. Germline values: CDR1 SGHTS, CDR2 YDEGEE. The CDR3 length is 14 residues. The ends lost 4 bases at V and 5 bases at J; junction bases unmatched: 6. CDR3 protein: CASSTGLTNNEQFF. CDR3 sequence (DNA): TGTGCCAGCAGCACGGGACTAACGAACAATGAGCAGTTCTTC.

Here the CDR3 reads CASRRDIGNTEAFF. CDR3 in DNA: TGTGCCAGCAGACGGGACATTGGGAACACTGAAGCTTTCTTT. V is TRBV6-5 and J is TRBJ1-1; tentative D call: TRBD1 (6 bases). The CDR3 length is 14 residues. Germline CDR1 and CDR2: MNHEY and SVGAGI. Trimming stripped 6 bases from V and 1 base from J, with 12 bases between.

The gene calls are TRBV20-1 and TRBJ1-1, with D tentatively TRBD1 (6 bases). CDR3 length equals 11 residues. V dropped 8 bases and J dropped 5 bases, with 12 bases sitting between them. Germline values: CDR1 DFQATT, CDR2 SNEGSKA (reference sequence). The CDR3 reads CSNPGETEAFF. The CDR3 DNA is TGCAGTAACCCAGGGGAAACTGAAGCTTTCTTT.

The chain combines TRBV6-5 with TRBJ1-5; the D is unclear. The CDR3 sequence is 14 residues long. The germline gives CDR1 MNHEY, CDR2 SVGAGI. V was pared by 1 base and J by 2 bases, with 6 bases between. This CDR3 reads CASSYLAGNQPQHF. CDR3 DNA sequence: TGTGCCAGCAGTTACTTGGCCGGCAATCAGCCCCAGCATTTT.

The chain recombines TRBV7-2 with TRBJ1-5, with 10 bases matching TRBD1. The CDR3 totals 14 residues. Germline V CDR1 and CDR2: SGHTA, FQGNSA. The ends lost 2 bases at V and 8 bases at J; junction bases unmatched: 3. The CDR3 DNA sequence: TGTGCCAGCAGCTTATTTGGGACAGGGGAGCCCCAGCATTTT. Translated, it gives CASSLFGTGEPQHF.

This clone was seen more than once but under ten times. The CDR3 reads CASSLASQVYEQYF. The CDR3, as DNA: TGTGCCAGCAGCTTGGCCTCCCAGGTATACGAGCAGTACTTC. The chain recombines TRBV5-6 with TRBJ2-7; D call uncertain. The CDR3 runs 14 residues. The V end lost 0 bases, the J end lost 4 bases, and 11 bases lay between the germline ends. CDR1 SGHDT and CDR2 YYEEEE come from the germline V gene.

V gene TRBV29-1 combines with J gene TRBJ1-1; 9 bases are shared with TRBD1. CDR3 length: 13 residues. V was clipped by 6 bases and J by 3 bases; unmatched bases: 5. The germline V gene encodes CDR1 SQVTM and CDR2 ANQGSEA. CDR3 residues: CSVSTGGDTEAFF. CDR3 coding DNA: TGCAGCGTGTCGACAGGGGGGGACACTGAAGCTTTCTTT.

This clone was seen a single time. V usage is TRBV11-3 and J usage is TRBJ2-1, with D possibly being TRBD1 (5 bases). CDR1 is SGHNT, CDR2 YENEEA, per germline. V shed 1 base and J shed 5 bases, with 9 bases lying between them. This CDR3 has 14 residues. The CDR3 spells CASSLGARDNEQFF. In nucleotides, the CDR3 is TGTGCCAGCAGCTTAGGTGCCAGGGACAATGAGCAGTTCTTC.

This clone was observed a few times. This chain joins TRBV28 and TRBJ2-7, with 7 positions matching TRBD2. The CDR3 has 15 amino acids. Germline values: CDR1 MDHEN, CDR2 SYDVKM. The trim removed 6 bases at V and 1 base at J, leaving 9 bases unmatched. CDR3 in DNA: TGTGCCAGCAGGGAAAGACGGGGAGGGTCCTACGAGCAGTACTTC. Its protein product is CASRERRGGSYEQYF.

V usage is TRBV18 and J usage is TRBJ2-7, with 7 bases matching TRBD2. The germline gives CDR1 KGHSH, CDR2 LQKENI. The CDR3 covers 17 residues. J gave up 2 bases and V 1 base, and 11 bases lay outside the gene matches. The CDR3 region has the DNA TGTGCCAGCTCACCACTATCGAGGTCTAGCGGCGCCTACGAGCAGTACTTC. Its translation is CASSPLSRSSGAYEQYF. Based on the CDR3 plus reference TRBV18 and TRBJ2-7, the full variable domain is NAGVMQNPRHLVRRRGQEARLRCSPMKGHSHVYWYRQLPEEGLKFMVYLQKENIIDESGMPKERFSAEFPKEGPSILRIQQVVRGDSAAYFCASSPLSRSSGAYEQYFGPGTRLTVT.

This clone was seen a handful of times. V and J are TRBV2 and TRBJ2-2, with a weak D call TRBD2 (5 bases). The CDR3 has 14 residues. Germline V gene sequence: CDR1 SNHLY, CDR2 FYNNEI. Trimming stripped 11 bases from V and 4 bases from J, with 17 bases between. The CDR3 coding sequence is TGTGCCTCAAAGCCGGGGTGGGTCACCGGGGAGCTGTTTTTT. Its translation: CASKPGWVTGELFF.

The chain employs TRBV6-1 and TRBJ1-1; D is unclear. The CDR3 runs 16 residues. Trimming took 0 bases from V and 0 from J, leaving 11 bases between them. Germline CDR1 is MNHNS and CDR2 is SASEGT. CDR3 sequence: CASSEAILAVNTEAFF. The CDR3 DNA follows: TGTGCCAGCAGTGAAGCCATTCTAGCAGTGAACACTGAAGCTTTCTTT.

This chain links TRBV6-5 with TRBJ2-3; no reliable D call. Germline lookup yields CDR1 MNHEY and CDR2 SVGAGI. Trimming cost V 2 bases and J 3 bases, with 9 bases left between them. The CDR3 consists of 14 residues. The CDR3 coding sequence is TGTGCCAGCAGTTACAACACCTTAACAGATACGCAGTATTTT. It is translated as CASSYNTLTDTQYF.